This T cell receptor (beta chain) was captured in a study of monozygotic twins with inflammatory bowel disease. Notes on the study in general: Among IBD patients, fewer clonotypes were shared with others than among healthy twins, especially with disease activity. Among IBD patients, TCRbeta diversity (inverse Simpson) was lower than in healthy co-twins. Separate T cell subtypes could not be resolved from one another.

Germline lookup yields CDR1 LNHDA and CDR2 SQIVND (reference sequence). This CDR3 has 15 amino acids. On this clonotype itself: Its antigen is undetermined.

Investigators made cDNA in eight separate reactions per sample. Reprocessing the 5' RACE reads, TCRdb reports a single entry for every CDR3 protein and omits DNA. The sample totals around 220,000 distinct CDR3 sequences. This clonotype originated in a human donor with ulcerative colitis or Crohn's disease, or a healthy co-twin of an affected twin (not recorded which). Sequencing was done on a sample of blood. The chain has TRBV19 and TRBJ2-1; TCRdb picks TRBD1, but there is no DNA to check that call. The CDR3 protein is CASSIGTGALNEQFF.